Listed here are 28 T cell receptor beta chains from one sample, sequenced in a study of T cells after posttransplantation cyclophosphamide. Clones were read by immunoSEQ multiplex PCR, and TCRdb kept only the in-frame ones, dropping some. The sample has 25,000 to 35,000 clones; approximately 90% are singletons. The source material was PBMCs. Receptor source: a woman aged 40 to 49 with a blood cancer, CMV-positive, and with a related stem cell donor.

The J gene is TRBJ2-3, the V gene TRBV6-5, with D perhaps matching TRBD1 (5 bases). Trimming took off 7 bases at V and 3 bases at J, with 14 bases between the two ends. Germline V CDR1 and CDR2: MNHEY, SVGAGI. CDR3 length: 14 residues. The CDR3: CASTPLQGTDTQYF. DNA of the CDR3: TGTGCCAGCACCCCACTCCAGGGAACAGATACGCAGTATTTT.

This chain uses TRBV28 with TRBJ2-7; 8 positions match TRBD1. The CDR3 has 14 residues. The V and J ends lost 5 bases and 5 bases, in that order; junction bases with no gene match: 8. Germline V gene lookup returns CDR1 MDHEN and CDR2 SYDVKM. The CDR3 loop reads CASSPGGAMNEQYF. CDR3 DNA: TGTGCCAGCAGTCCAGGGGGCGCGATGAACGAGCAGTACTTC.

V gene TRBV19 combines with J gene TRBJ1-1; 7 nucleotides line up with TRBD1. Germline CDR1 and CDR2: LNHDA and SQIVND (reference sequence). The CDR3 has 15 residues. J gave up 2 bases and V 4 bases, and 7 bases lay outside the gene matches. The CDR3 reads CASSTWDSFNTEAFF. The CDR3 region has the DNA TGTGCCAGTAGTACTTGGGACAGTTTCAACACTGAAGCTTTCTTT.

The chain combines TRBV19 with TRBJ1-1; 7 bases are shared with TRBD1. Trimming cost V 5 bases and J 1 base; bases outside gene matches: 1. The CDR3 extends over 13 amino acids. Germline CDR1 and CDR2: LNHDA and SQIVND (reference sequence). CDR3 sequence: CASSYRGNTEAFF. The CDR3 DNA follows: TGTGCCAGTAGTTACAGGGGGAACACTGAAGCTTTCTTT. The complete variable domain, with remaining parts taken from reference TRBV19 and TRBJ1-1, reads DGGITQSPKYLFRKEGQNVTLSCEQNLNHDAMYWYRQDPGQGLRLIYYSQIVNDFQKGDIAEGYSVSREKKESFPLTVTSAQKNPTAFYLCASSYRGNTEAFFGQGTRLTVV.

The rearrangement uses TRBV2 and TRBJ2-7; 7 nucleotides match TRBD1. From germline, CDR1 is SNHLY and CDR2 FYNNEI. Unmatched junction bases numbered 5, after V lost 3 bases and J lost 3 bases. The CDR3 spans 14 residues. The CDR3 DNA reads TGTGCCAGCAGTGAGGGGCAGGGGGTCTACGAGCAGTACTTC. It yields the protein CASSEGQGVYEQYF.

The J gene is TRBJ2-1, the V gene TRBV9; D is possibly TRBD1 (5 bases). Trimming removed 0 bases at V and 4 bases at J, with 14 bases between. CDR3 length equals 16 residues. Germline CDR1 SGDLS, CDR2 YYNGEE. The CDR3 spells CASSVAKGEGYNEQFF. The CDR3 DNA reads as TGTGCCAGCAGCGTAGCTAAAGGGGAAGGGTACAATGAGCAGTTCTTC.

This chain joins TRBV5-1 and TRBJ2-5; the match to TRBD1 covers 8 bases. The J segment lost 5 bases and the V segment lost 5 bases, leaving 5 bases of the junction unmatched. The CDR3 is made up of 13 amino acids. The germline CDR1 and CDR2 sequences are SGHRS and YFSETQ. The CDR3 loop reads CASSSGGAETQYF. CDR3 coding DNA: TGCGCCAGCAGTTCAGGGGGCGCGGAGACCCAGTACTTC.

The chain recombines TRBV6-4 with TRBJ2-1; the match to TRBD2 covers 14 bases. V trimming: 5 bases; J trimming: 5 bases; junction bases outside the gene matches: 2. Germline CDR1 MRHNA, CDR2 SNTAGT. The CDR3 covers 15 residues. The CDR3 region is CASSRLAGGDNEQFF. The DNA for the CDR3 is TGTGCCAGCAGTCGACTAGCGGGGGGGGACAATGAGCAGTTCTTC.

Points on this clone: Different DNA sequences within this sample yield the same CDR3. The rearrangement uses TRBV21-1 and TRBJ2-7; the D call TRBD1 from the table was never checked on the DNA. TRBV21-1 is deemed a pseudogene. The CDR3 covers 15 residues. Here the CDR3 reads CASRGEGQGQYEQYF. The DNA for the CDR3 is TGTGCCAGCAGGGGAGAGGGGCAGGGGCAGTACGAGCAGTACTTC.

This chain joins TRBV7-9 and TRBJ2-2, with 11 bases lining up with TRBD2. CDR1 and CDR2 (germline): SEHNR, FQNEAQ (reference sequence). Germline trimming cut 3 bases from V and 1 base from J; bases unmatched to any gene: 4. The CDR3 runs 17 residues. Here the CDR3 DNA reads TGTGCCAGCAGCTTTGGAACTAGCGGGGGGAACACCGGGGAGCTGTTTTTT. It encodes CASSFGTSGGNTGELFF. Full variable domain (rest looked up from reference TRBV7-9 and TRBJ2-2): DTGVSQNPRHKITKRGQNVTFRCDPISEHNRLYWYRQTLGQGPEFLTYFQNEAQLEKSRLLSDRFSAERPKGSFSTLEIQRTEQGDSAMYLCASSFGTSGGNTGELFFGEGSRLTVL.

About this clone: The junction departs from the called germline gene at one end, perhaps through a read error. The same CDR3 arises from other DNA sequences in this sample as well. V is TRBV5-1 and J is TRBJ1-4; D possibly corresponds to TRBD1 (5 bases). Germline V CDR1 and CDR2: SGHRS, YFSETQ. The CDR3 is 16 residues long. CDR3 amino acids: CASSLGARTTNEKLFF. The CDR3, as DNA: TGCGCCAGCAGCTTGGGGGCCAGGACAACCAATGAAAAACTGTTTTTT. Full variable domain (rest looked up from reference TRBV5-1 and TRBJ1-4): KAGVTQTPRYLIKTRGQQVTLSCSPISGHRSVSWYQQTPGQGLQFLFEYFSETQRNKGNFPGRFSGRQFSNSRSEMNVSTLELGDSALYLCASSLGARTTNEKLFFGSGTQLSVL.

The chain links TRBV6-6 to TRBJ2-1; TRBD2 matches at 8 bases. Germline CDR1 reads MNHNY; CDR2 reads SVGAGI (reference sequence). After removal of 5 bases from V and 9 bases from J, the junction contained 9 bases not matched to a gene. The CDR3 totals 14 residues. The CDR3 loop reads CASSVSGAAVEQFF. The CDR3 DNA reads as TGTGCCAGCAGTGTTAGCGGGGCTGCGGTTGAGCAGTTCTTC.

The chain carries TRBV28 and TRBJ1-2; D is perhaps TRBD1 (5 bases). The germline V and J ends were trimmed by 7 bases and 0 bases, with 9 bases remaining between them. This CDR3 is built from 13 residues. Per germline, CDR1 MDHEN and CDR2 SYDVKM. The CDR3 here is CASTDRANYGYTF. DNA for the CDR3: TGTGCCAGCACCGACAGAGCTAACTATGGCTACACCTTC.

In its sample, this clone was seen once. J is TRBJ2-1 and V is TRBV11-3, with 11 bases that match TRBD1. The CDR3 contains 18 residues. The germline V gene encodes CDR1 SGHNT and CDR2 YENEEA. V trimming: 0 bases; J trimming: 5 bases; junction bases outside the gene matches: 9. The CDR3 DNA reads TGTGCCAGCAGCTTAGATCGCCTTGGACAGGGGGCCAACAATGAGCAGTTCTTC. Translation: CASSLDRLGQGANNEQFF.

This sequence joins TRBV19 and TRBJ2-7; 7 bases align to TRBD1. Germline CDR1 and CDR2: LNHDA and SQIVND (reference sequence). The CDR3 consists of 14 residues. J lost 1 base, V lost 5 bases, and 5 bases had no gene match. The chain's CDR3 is CASSSGQISYEQYF. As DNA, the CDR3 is TGTGCCAGTAGTTCGGGACAGATTTCCTACGAGCAGTACTTC.

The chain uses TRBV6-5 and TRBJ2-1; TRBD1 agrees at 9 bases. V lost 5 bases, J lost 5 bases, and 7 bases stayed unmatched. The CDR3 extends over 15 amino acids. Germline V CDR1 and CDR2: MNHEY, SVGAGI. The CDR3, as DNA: TGTGCCAGCAGTAACAAGCGGACAGGGGACAATGAGCAGTTCTTC. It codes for CASSNKRTGDNEQFF.

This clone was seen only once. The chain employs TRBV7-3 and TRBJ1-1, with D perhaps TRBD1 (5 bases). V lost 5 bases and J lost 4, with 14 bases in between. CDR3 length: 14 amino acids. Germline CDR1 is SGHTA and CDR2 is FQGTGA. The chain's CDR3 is CASSIQGGSTEAFF. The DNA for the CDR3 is TGTGCCAGCAGCATTCAGGGCGGGAGCACTGAAGCTTTCTTT.

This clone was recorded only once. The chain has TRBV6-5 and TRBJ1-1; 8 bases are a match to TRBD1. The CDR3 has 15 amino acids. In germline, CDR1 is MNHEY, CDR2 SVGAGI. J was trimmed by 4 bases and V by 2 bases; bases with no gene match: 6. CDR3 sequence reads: CASSYTGQGGTEAFF. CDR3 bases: TGTGCCAGCAGTTACACCGGACAGGGCGGCACTGAAGCTTTCTTT.

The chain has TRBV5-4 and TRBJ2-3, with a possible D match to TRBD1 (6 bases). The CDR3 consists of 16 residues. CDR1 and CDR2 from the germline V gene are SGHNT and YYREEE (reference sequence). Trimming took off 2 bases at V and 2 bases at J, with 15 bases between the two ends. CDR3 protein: CASSLEGGPLTDTQYF. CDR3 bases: TGTGCCAGCAGCTTAGAAGGGGGACCTCTCACAGATACGCAGTATTTT.

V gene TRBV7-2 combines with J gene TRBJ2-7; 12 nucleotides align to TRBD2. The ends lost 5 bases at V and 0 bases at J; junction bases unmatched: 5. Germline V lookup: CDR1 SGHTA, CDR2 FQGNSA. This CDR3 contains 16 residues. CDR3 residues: CASSPGTSGPSYEQYF. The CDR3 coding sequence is TGTGCCAGCAGCCCGGGGACTAGCGGGCCCTCCTACGAGCAGTACTTC.

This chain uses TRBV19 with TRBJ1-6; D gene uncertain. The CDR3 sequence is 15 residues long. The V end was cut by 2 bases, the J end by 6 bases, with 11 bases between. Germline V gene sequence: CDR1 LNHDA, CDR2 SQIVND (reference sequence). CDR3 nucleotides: TGTGCCAGTAGTATATCCCCGACTCGTAATTCACCCCTCCACTTT. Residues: CASSISPTRNSPLHF. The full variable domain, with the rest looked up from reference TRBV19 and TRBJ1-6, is DGGITQSPKYLFRKEGQNVTLSCEQNLNHDAMYWYRQDPGQGLRLIYYSQIVNDFQKGDIAEGYSVSREKKESFPLTVTSAQKNPTAFYLCASSISPTRNSPLHFGNGTRLTVT.

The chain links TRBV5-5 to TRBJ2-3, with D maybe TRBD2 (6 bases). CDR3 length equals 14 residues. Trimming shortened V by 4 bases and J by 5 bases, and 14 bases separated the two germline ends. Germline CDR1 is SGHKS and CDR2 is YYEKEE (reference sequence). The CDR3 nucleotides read TGTGCCAGCAGCCGGGACTGGGGCCGAGATACGCAGTATTTT. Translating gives CASSRDWGRDTQYF.

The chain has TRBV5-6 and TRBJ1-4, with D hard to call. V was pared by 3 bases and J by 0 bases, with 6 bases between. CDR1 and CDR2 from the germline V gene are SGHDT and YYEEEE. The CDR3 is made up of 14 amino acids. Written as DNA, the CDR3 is TGTGCCAGCAGCTGGGGAGCAACTAATGAAAAACTGTTTTTT. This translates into CASSWGATNEKLFF. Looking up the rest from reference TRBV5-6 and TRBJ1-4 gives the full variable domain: DAGVTQSPTHLIKTRGQQVTLRCSPKSGHDTVSWYQQALGQGPQFIFQYYEEEERQRGNFPDRFSGHQFPNYSSELNVNALLLGDSALYLCASSWGATNEKLFFGSGTQLSVL.

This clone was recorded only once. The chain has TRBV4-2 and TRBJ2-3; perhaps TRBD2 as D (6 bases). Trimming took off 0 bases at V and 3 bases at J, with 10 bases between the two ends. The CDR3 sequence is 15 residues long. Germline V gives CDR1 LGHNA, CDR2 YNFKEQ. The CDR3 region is CASSQDGGSTDTQYF. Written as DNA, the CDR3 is TGTGCCAGCAGCCAAGATGGGGGGTCGACAGATACGCAGTATTTT.

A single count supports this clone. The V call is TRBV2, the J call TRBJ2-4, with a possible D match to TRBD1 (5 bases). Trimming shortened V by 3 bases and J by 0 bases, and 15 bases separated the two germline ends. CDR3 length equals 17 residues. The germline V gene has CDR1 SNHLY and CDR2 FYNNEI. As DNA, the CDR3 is TGTGCCAGCAGTGATCCGACAGTACTTTTAGCCAAAAACATTCAGTACTTC. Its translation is CASSDPTVLLAKNIQYF.

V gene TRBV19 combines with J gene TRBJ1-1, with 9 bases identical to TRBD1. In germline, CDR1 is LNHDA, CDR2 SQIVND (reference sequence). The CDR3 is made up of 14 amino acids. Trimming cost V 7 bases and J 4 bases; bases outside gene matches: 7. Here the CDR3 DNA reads TGTGCCAGTACCACGGGACAGGGAGGCACTGAAGCTTTCTTT. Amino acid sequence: CASTTGQGGTEAFF.

CDR3 DNA: TGTGCCAGCAGCCTAACAGGGTGGAGAGACGAGCAGTACTTC. It codes for CASSLTGWRDEQYF. V is TRBV7-2 and J is TRBJ2-7; maybe TRBD1 (6 bases). The CDR3 sequence is 14 residues long. Germline V lookup: CDR1 SGHTA, CDR2 FQGNSA. V was trimmed by 5 bases and J by 5 bases, leaving 16 bases between them. The variable domain in full, with the rest retrieved from reference TRBV7-2 and TRBJ2-7, is GAGVSQSPSNKVTEKGKDVELRCDPISGHTALYWYRQSLGQGLEFLIYFQGNSAPDKSGLPSDRFSAERTGGSVSTLTIQRTQQEDSAVYLCASSLTGWRDEQYFGPGTRLTVT.

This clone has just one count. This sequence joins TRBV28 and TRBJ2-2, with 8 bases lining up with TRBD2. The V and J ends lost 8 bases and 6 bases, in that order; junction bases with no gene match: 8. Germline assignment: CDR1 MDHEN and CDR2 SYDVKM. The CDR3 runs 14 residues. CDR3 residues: CASRPGGQSGELFF. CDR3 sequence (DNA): TGTGCCAGCCGGCCGGGGGGGCAGTCCGGGGAGCTGTTTTTT.